The clone carrying this T cell receptor beta chain ranks as medium-sized. TCRdb used MiXCR to call clones anew from the PCR reads. The repertoire holds 15,000 to 20,000 clones, with roughly 26% as singletons. Patients were all untreated before their thyroid surgery. These data come from a study of metastatic and nonmetastatic thyroid tumors. Study in general: Comparative analysis of repertoires was undertaken across blood and tumor or nodule tissue obtained from malignant and benign thyroid patients.

CDR1 is SGHDN and CDR2 is FVKESK in the germline V gene. The ends were cut back, 2 bases at V and 9 bases at J, with 14 bases in the middle. The CDR3 extends over 13 amino acids. This TCR was sampled from a female donor with papillary thyroid cancer or a benign thyroid nodule (not recorded which). Some clones in this sample may be carry-over from other donors' samples. V is TRBV14 and J is TRBJ2-7, with a tentative D call TRBD2 (6 bases). The sample comprised adjacent normal tissue. CDR3 in DNA: TGTGCCAGCAGCCAATCACCGGGCGGGGTGCAGTACTTC. It specifies CASSQSPGGVQYF.